Ten or more counts support the clone carrying this T cell receptor (beta chain). Researchers took RNA transcripts and amplified the TCR beta CDR3 regions from them. In the first-round RT-PCR of the TCR CDR3, the HTBI primer set was used. MiXCR was run by TCRdb on the multiplex PCR reads, yielding one entry per CDR3 protein. The table has hundreds of thousands of distinct CDR3 sequences, about 14% seen once; the top ten hold roughly 10%. Germline CDR1 DFQATT, CDR2 SNEGSKA (reference sequence). The CDR3 totals 9 residues. Trimming took 4 bases from V and 3 from J, leaving 0 bases between them. The record originates from a study of T cells in Graves' hyperthyroidism and ophthalmopathy.

The chain links TRBV20-1 to TRBJ1-1; D gene uncertain. Sample: blood. This receptor was obtained from a woman aged 18-30 years with Graves' hyperthyroidism. CDR3 DNA: TGCAGTGCTAACACTGAAGCTTTCTTT. It codes for CSANTEAFF.